This record looks at one T cell receptor beta chain sequence and its context. This record belongs to a study of blood T cell repertoires in COVID-19. In the original processing: For nucleated cells, counts were estimated from reference gene primer amplification. The repertoire was sequenced with immunoSEQ multiplex PCR; TCRdb's copy has only in-frame clones and lacks some. The V and J calls and clone size were taken over from that table, and D and trimming were inferred from the DNA. The repertoire consists of some 59,000 clones, with nearly 90% occurring once and the leading ten covering 1.5% to 2%. Trimming took 1 base from V and 6 from J, leaving 4 bases between them. This CDR3 is 11 amino acids long. Germline V gene sequence: CDR1 LNHDA, CDR2 SQIVND (reference sequence).

The V gene is TRBV19, the J gene TRBJ2-7; D unclear. This TCR derives from a man in his sixties with acute or convalescent COVID-19. The sample comprised peripheral blood. CDR3 in DNA: TGTGCCAGTAGTATAGGAGGCGAGCAGTACTTC. It codes for CASSIGGEQYF. The whole variable domain, remainder taken from reference TRBV19 and TRBJ2-7, is DGGITQSPKYLFRKEGQNVTLSCEQNLNHDAMYWYRQDPGQGLRLIYYSQIVNDFQKGDIAEGYSVSREKKESFPLTVTSAQKNPTAFYLCASSIGGEQYFGPGTRLTVT.